Each of the 27 T cell receptor beta chains below was sequenced from the same sample in a study of human T cells and chemical hapten exposure. Total RNA was isolated from unfractionated whole blood. TCRdb analysed the 5' RACE reads with MiXCR anew, one entry per CDR3 protein. This sample has roughly 120,000 distinct CDR3 sequences, with 15% to 20% found just once. These receptors were taken from a human donor in good health.

V and J are TRBV14 and TRBJ2-3; D gene uncertain. Trimming cost V 3 bases and J 2 bases, with 9 bases left between them. The CDR3 runs 14 residues. Germline values: CDR1 SGHDN, CDR2 FVKESK. CDR3 in DNA: TGTGCCAGCAGCCACAAAAGACACACAGATACGCAGTATTTT. Protein: CASSHKRHTDTQYF.

This clonotype turned up a few times. The rearrangement joins TRBV28 to TRBJ2-2; D unclear. The ends were cut back, 4 bases at V and 6 bases at J, with 12 bases in the middle. The CDR3 covers 14 residues. Per germline, CDR1 MDHEN and CDR2 SYDVKM. The CDR3 DNA reads TGTGCCAGCAGTTCTCCAATGGCGGCCGGGGAGCTGTTTTTT. It translates to CASSSPMAAGELFF.

This clonotype has only a few counts. The CDR3 sequence is CASSYSSKADTQYF. In DNA form, the CDR3 reads TGTGCCAGCAGTTACTCTTCAAAAGCCGATACGCAGTATTTT. The chain couples TRBV6-6 to TRBJ2-3; no reliable D call. V lost 0 bases and J lost 6, with 10 bases in between. Germline V CDR1 and CDR2: MNHNY, SVGAGI (reference sequence). This CDR3 is 14 amino acids long.

The chain joins TRBV14 to TRBJ2-1; TRBD1 or TRBD2 may be the D gene (5 bases each). This CDR3 comprises 15 residues. Trimming shortened V by 3 bases and J by 8 bases, and 17 bases separated the two germline ends. Germline V lookup: CDR1 SGHDN, CDR2 FVKESK. CDR3 DNA sequence: TGTGCCAGCAGCCAGGGGGTGGCAGTAGGGTATGAGCAGTTCTTC. Protein sequence: CASSQGVAVGYEQFF.

This clonotype appeared a few times. This chain connects TRBV6-6 to TRBJ1-5, with 9 bases identical to TRBD1. Trimming cost V 7 bases and J 1 base; bases outside gene matches: 5. The CDR3 runs to 15 residues. Germline values: CDR1 MNHNY, CDR2 SVGAGI (reference sequence). As DNA, the CDR3 is TGTGCCAGCATCACGGACAGGGGAAGCAATCAGCCCCAGCATTTT. It encodes CASITDRGSNQPQHF.

This clonotype was picked up a small number of times. The chain has TRBV5-1 and TRBJ2-3; D is unresolved. The V and J ends lost 0 bases and 0 bases respectively, with 11 bases between them. The CDR3 spans 16 residues. The germline V gene has CDR1 SGHRS and CDR2 YFSETQ. The CDR3 nucleotides read TGCGCCAGCAGCTTGGCCCGGGCCATAAGCACAGATACGCAGTATTTT. It is translated as CASSLARAISTDTQYF.

This clonotype showed up just a few times. J is TRBJ1-2 and V is TRBV6-6, with 7 nucleotides matching TRBD1. J gave up 0 bases and V 7 bases, and 11 bases lay outside the gene matches. This CDR3 is 16 amino acids long. CDR1 MNHNY and CDR2 SVGAGI come from the germline V gene (reference sequence). The CDR3 protein is CASNDMGQTTNYGYTF. For the CDR3, the DNA is TGTGCCAGCAACGACATGGGACAGACGACTAACTATGGCTACACCTTC.

Only a few counts were recorded for this clonotype. J is TRBJ1-2 and V is TRBV28; D call uncertain. The germline gives CDR1 MDHEN, CDR2 SYDVKM. The CDR3 is 13 amino acids. Trimming took 6 bases from V and 2 from J, leaving 10 bases between them. The CDR3 reads CASSLRVNYGYTF. In DNA, the CDR3 is TGTGCCAGCAGCCTGAGGGTGAACTATGGCTACACCTTC.

This clonotype was observed many times. This chain joins TRBV20-1 and TRBJ2-7; no firm D call. The V gene's germline CDR1 is DFQATT and CDR2 SNEGSKA (reference sequence). The CDR3 has 11 residues. Trimming took 2 bases from V and 2 from J, leaving 4 bases between them. Written as DNA, the CDR3 is TGCAGTGCTAGACAAACCTACGAGCAGTACTTC. Amino acids: CSARQTYEQYF.

The chain uses TRBV29-1 and TRBJ1-2, with D unresolved. This CDR3 is 14 amino acids long. Looked up from germline, CDR1 is SQVTM and CDR2 is ANQGSEA. Trimming pared 2 bases from V and 5 bases from J, leaving 15 bases between. This CDR3 is CSVEPHQTPYGYTF. For the CDR3, the DNA is TGCAGCGTTGAACCACATCAGACCCCATATGGCTACACCTTC.

This clonotype was counted only a few times. This sequence joins TRBV12-3 or TRBV12-4 and TRBJ2-1, with D perhaps TRBD1 or TRBD2 (9 bases each). Trimming took off 6 bases at V and 2 bases at J, with 35 bases between the two ends. This CDR3 comprises 22 residues. CDR3 loop: CASSHRGPLAGPLQGAYNEQFF. The CDR3 DNA reads TGTGCCAGCAGCCACAGGGGGCCGCTAGCGGGGCCCCTCCAAGGGGCCTACAATGAGCAGTTCTTC.

The chain uses TRBV6-6 and TRBJ2-2, with D perhaps TRBD2 (6 bases). The CDR3 length is 15 residues. Looked up from germline, CDR1 is MNHNY and CDR2 is SVGAGI (reference sequence). V gave up 7 bases and J gave up 5 bases, with 17 bases separating them. Written as DNA, the CDR3 is TGTGCCAGCACCTCCACAGCGGGCTTAACCGGGGAGCTGTTTTTT. This encodes CASTSTAGLTGELFF.

This clonotype was seen more than once but under ten times. The chain uses TRBV6-5 and TRBJ1-6; no firm D call. V was pared by 2 bases and J by 7 bases, with 15 bases between. Germline CDR1 MNHEY, CDR2 SVGAGI. The CDR3 extends over 16 amino acids. CDR3 coding DNA: TGTGCCAGCAGTTACGGTTCCGGGTGGACGAATTCACCCCTCCACTTT. This gives the protein CASSYGSGWTNSPLHF.

The V call is TRBV6-5, the J call TRBJ1-2; 8 bases match TRBD1. The CDR3 runs 16 residues. Per the germline V gene, CDR1 is MNHEY and CDR2 is SVGAGI. V was clipped by 1 base and J by 3 bases; unmatched bases: 7. This CDR3 reads CASSYLPLTGDYGYTF. Here the CDR3 DNA reads TGTGCCAGCAGTTACTTACCACTGACAGGGGACTATGGCTACACCTTC.

The rearrangement links TRBV12-3 or TRBV12-4 to TRBJ2-3, with TRBD1 matching 8 bases. V shed 6 bases, J shed 6 bases, and the junction held 2 bases outside the gene matches. The CDR3 covers 12 residues. The CDR3 DNA reads TGTGCCAGCAGACGGACAGGGGATACGCAGTATTTT. Amino acid sequence: CASRRTGDTQYF.

V usage is TRBV27 and J usage is TRBJ1-4; D is undetermined. The V gene's germline CDR1 is MNHEY and CDR2 SMNVEV (reference sequence). The V end was cut by 4 bases, the J end by 4 bases, with 7 bases between. The CDR3 is 13 amino acids. CDR3 sequence: CASSSRSNEKLFF. The CDR3 region has the DNA TGTGCCAGCAGTTCCAGGAGTAATGAAAAACTGTTTTTT.

In its sample, this clonotype was seen a few times. The chain recombines TRBV7-8 with TRBJ1-1; no reliable D call. With 2 bases removed from V and 3 bases from J, the gap between germline ends came to 22 bases. CDR1 is SGHVS and CDR2 is FQNEAQ in the germline V gene. The CDR3 covers 18 residues. For the CDR3, the DNA is TGTGCCAGCAGCTTAACGGTAACGACCCCAACCACCGACACTGAAGCTTTCTTT. As protein: CASSLTVTTPTTDTEAFF.

V usage is TRBV18 and J usage is TRBJ2-1; D gene ambiguous. The CDR3 spans 15 residues. CDR1 KGHSH and CDR2 LQKENI come from the germline V gene. V was clipped by 3 bases and J by 0 bases, with 9 bases between them. The CDR3 DNA is TGTGCCAGCTCACCCTTGGCCAGCTCCTACAATGAGCAGTTCTTC. Protein product: CASSPLASSYNEQFF.

The genes are TRBV30 and TRBJ2-5, with D possibly being TRBD1 (6 bases). Germline lookup yields CDR1 GTSNPN and CDR2 SVGIG (reference sequence). The CDR3 has 15 residues. The V gene lost 7 bases and the J gene lost 2 bases, with 20 bases spanning the gap. CDR3 sequence: CAFSKGDTRQETQYF. CDR3 sequence (DNA): TGTGCCTTCTCGAAAGGGGACACTAGACAAGAGACCCAGTACTTC.

This chain uses TRBV28 with TRBJ2-7; TRBD1 matches 7 bases. J gave up 4 bases and V 6 bases, and 6 bases lay outside the gene matches. The CDR3 is 13 residues long. Germline lookup yields CDR1 MDHEN and CDR2 SYDVKM. The CDR3 is CASRRDSLYEQYF. The CDR3 DNA sequence: TGTGCCAGCAGAAGGGACAGCTTGTACGAGCAGTACTTC.

This chain uses TRBV20-1 with TRBJ2-2, with 8 bases matching TRBD2. CDR1 and CDR2 from the germline V gene are DFQATT and SNEGSKA (reference sequence). The CDR3 has 14 amino acids. Trimming at V came to 7 bases and at J to 2 bases, leaving 6 bases not matched to a gene. CDR3 sequence: CSVAGGGNTGELFF. The CDR3 DNA sequence: TGCAGTGTCGCCGGGGGGGGAAACACCGGGGAGCTGTTTTTT.

This clonotype was seen only a few times. The chain joins TRBV29-1 to TRBJ2-3; either TRBD1 or TRBD2 may supply D (6 bases each). V shed 2 bases and J shed 5 bases, with 20 bases lying between them. The CDR3 is 16 amino acids. Germline assignment: CDR1 SQVTM and CDR2 ANQGSEA. The CDR3 DNA is TGCAGCGTTGAATCCGGGGGCGCGACACTGGGAGATACGCAGTATTTT. Protein product: CSVESGGATLGDTQYF.

The V gene is TRBV7-8, the J gene TRBJ2-6, with TRBD1 matching 8 bases. Germline lookup yields CDR1 SGHVS and CDR2 FQNEAQ. This CDR3 has 18 amino acids. Trimming took 1 base from V and 2 from J; bases not matched to a gene: 7. CDR3 loop: CASSLGRQGATGANVLTF. CDR3 nucleotide sequence: TGTGCCAGCAGCTTAGGCCGCCAGGGGGCGACTGGGGCCAACGTCCTGACTTTC.

CDR3 bases: TGCGCCAGCAGCTTAAAGGGCTCTGGGGCCAACGTCCTGACTTTC. It yields the protein CASSLKGSGANVLTF. The rearrangement links TRBV5-1 to TRBJ2-6, with D uncertain. V shed 2 bases and J shed 0 bases, with 6 bases lying between them. Germline values: CDR1 SGHRS, CDR2 YFSETQ. The CDR3 covers 15 residues.

This chain connects TRBV14 to TRBJ1-3; D call uncertain. CDR3 size: 15 residues. Trimming took 1 base from V and 6 from J, leaving 13 bases between them. The V gene's germline CDR1 is SGHDN and CDR2 FVKESK. In nucleotides, the CDR3 is TGTGCCAGCAGCCAAGTACCGTGGAATGAAAACACCATATATTTT. Translating gives CASSQVPWNENTIYF.

The chain employs TRBV11-2 and TRBJ1-4; D is unclear. The CDR3 is made up of 15 amino acids. Germline CDR1 SGHAT, CDR2 FQNNGV. The ends were cut back, 6 bases at V and 0 bases at J, with 11 bases in the middle. CDR3 loop: CASRLHVATNEKLFF. CDR3 nucleotides: TGTGCCAGCAGGCTGCACGTTGCAACTAATGAAAAACTGTTTTTT.

This clonotype was recorded a few times. The genes are TRBV23-1 and TRBJ2-1, with no clear D. TRBV23-1 is an open reading frame whose function is uncertain. The CDR3 length is 20 residues. Trimming shortened V by 6 bases and J by 1 base, and 28 bases separated the two germline ends. CDR3 residues: CASRTLWLAPPENSYNEQFF. Written as DNA, the CDR3 is TGCGCCAGCAGAACTCTCTGGCTGGCCCCGCCGGAGAATTCCTACAATGAGCAGTTCTTC.